The 4 T cell receptor beta chains below all came from one sample that was sequenced in a study of cytomegalovirus exposure and HLA in healthy donors. The PCR ran on 60 Vbeta and 13 Jbeta primers. This table comes from immunoSEQ multiplex PCR, and its TCRdb copy is limited to in-frame clones, with some not included. This sample carries some 150,000 clones, around 80% of them seen once, and the ten largest clones take 2% to 2.5%. Material for sequencing was PBMCs. Receptors were obtained from a man aged 25 to 45 in good health and CMV-seronegative.

The gene calls are TRBV9 and TRBJ2-7; TRBD2 matches at 9 bases. This CDR3 contains 16 residues. Trimming removed 4 bases from V and 2 bases from J; junction bases left unmatched: 10. CDR1 SGDLS and CDR2 YYNGEE come from the germline V gene. The CDR3 spells CASSPLAGDSTYEQYF. CDR3 DNA: TGTGCCAGCAGCCCGTTAGCGGGGGACTCAACCTACGAGCAGTACTTC.

The chain carries TRBV6-6 and TRBJ1-5; D perhaps matches TRBD1 (6 bases). The germline V and J ends were trimmed by 2 bases and 5 bases, with 13 bases remaining between them. The CDR3 extends over 15 amino acids. CDR1 is MNHNY and CDR2 is SVGAGI in the germline V gene (reference sequence). CDR3 nucleotides: TGTGCCAGCAGTTACAGGACAGTTATTCATCAGCCCCAGCATTTT. Translated: CASSYRTVIHQPQHF.

The chain has TRBV18 and TRBJ1-1, with a tentative D call TRBD1 (5 bases). Looked up from germline, CDR1 is KGHSH and CDR2 is LQKENI. The CDR3 is made up of 16 amino acids. V was trimmed by 2 bases and J by 1 base, leaving 14 bases between them. As DNA, the CDR3 is TGTGCCAGCTCACCAAGCGGGTCGGGGGGGAACACTGAAGCTTTCTTT. Translation gives CASSPSGSGGNTEAFF.

This clone occurred once. The J gene is TRBJ2-6, the V gene TRBV4-1, with no clear D. The CDR3 loop spans 15 amino acids. V lost 2 bases and J lost 0, with 5 bases in between. CDR1 is MGHRA and CDR2 is YSYEKL in the germline V gene. The CDR3 sequence: CASSQFSSGANVLTF. The CDR3 nucleotides are TGCGCCAGCAGCCAATTCTCCTCTGGGGCCAACGTCCTGACTTTC.